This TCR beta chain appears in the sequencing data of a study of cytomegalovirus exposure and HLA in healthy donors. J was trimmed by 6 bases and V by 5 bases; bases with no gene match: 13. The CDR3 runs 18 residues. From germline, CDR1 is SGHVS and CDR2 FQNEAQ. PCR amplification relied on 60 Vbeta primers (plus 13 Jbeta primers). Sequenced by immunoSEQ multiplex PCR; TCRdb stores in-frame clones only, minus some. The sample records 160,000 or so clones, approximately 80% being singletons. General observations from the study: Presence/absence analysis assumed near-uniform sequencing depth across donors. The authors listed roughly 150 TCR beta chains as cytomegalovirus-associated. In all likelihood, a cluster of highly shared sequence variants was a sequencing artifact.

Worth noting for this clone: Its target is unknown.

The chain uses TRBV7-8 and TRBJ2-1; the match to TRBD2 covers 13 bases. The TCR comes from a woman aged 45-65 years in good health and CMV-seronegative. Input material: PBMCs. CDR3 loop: CASSAPRRTSGSPNEQFF. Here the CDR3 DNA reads TGTGCCAGCAGCGCACCCCGCCGGACTAGCGGGAGTCCCAATGAGCAGTTCTTC.